This T cell receptor beta chain was sequenced in a study of cytomegalovirus exposure and HLA in healthy donors. V gave up 6 bases and J gave up 3 bases, with 5 bases separating them. CDR3 length: 11 amino acids. The germline gives CDR1 MNHNS, CDR2 SASEGT. Sequenced by immunoSEQ multiplex PCR; TCRdb stores in-frame clones only, minus some. The sample contains 200,000 or so clones, over 80% of which appear only once. Study-wide findings and caveats: Most sequenced TCRs were rare (though some public TCRs occurred in many donors).

In the case of this clone: The antigen is unknown.

Sequenced material: PBMCs. The clonotype originates from a woman younger than 35 in good health and CMV-seronegative. This chain joins TRBV6-1 and TRBJ1-1; D gene uncertain. DNA of the CDR3: TGTGCCAGCAGCATTCACACTGAAGCTTTCTTT. Amino acid sequence: CASSIHTEAFF.